Below are 25 T cell receptor beta chains sequenced from a single sample in a study of glioma-infiltrating T cells after dendritic cell vaccination. Assay: immunoSEQ multiplex PCR; the TCRdb copy retains only in-frame clones and omits some. The table has 80,000 to 95,000 clones, 85% seen once. The sample's time point: after dendritic cell vaccination, including at tumor progression/relapse. This specimen consisted of blood, obtained after dendritic cell vaccination. The origin of the receptors is a human donor with glioblastoma.

CDR3 region: CASRKPYYEQYF. The CDR3 DNA is TGTGCCAGCAGGAAGCCCTATTACGAGCAGTACTTC. This chain joins TRBV2 and TRBJ2-7; D ambiguous. Germline lookup yields CDR1 SNHLY and CDR2 FYNNEI. V was trimmed by 6 bases and J by 4 bases, leaving 10 bases between them. This CDR3 contains 12 residues.

This rearrangement joins TRBV4-1 to TRBJ1-1; 7 nucleotides align to TRBD1. CDR3 length: 14 residues. Germline CDR1 and CDR2: MGHRA and YSYEKL. V shed 0 bases, J shed 6 bases, and the junction held 4 bases outside the gene matches. CDR3 DNA: TGCGCCAGCAGCCAAGAACAGGGGAATCCTGAAGCTTTCTTT. Residues: CASSQEQGNPEAFF.

Only one count was recorded for this clone. V usage is TRBV7-3 and J usage is TRBJ1-1; tentative D call: TRBD1 (6 bases). The V gene's germline CDR1 is SGHTA and CDR2 FQGTGA. The CDR3 contains 13 residues. Trimming cost V 4 bases and J 1 base, with 7 bases left between them. This chain's CDR3 is CASSSTGNTEAFF. CDR3 nucleotides: TGTGCCAGCAGCTCGACAGGGAACACTGAAGCTTTCTTT.

This clone was observed a handful of times. The rearrangement joins TRBV6-6 to TRBJ1-5, with D uncertain. Germline CDR1 reads MNHNY; CDR2 reads SVGAGI (reference sequence). This CDR3 has 13 amino acids. Trimming pared 6 bases from V and 4 bases from J, leaving 10 bases between. CDR3 nucleotides: TGTGCCAGCAGAAGACAAGAGAATCAGCCCCAGCATTTT. Protein sequence: CASRRQENQPQHF.

The chain combines TRBV6-5 with TRBJ1-6; a weak D match, TRBD1 (5 bases). The CDR3 extends over 13 amino acids. The V and J ends lost 6 bases and 9 bases respectively, with 12 bases between them. From germline, CDR1 is MNHEY and CDR2 SVGAGI. CDR3 loop: CASRAPGRSPLHF. As DNA, the CDR3 is TGTGCCAGCAGGGCCCCAGGGCGTTCACCCCTCCACTTT.

CDR3 protein: CASSPDINQPQHF. In DNA form, the CDR3 reads TGTGCCAGCTCACCAGACATTAATCAGCCCCAGCATTTT. This chain uses TRBV18 with TRBJ1-5; D is uncertain. The CDR3 contains 13 residues. V lost 2 bases to trimming and J lost 4 bases, with 6 bases between them. Germline CDR1 is KGHSH and CDR2 is LQKENI.

This clone was observed a handful of times. The junction does not match germline at one end; this may be a read error. The rearrangement uses TRBV19 and TRBJ2-7; possibly TRBD1 for D (5 bases). This CDR3 region has 12 residues. In germline, CDR1 is LNHDA, CDR2 SQIVND (reference sequence). CDR3 loop: CASSTHRGRLIF. The CDR3 DNA reads as TGTGCCAGTAGCACCCATAGGGGCCGCCTGATATTC.

This chain connects TRBV5-4 to TRBJ1-3, with 7 bases matching TRBD1. V shed 0 bases, J shed 0 bases, and the junction held 3 bases outside the gene matches. This CDR3 comprises 16 residues. Germline V gene lookup returns CDR1 SGHNT and CDR2 YYREEE (reference sequence). CDR3 nucleotide sequence: TGTGCCAGCAGCTTGGGGCAGGGGGGCTCTGGAAACACCATATATTTT. It codes for CASSLGQGGSGNTIYF.

J is TRBJ2-3 and V is TRBV4-2, with D maybe TRBD2 (6 bases). Germline CDR1 and CDR2: LGHNA and YNFKEQ. The CDR3 has 17 residues. V was trimmed by 1 base and J by 0 bases, leaving 14 bases between them. CDR3 bases: TGTGCCAGCAGCCAAGCGGCTAGCGAATCTAGCACAGATACGCAGTATTTT. Translated: CASSQAASESSTDTQYF.

The V and J genes are TRBV4-3 and TRBJ2-4; TRBD2 matches at 7 bases. Germline CDR1 reads LGHNA; CDR2 reads YSLEER. The CDR3 is made up of 15 amino acids. V was clipped by 0 bases and J by 6 bases; unmatched bases: 5. For the CDR3, the DNA is TGCGCCAGCAGCCAAGATGGGAGGGGCGGAAACATTCAGTACTTC. Translation: CASSQDGRGGNIQYF.

The chain links TRBV27 to TRBJ1-2; the D gene is possibly TRBD1 (6 bases). The CDR3 consists of 11 residues. From germline, CDR1 is MNHEY and CDR2 SMNVEV (reference sequence). The V and J ends lost 8 bases and 5 bases respectively, with 9 bases between them. In DNA, the CDR3 is TGTGCCAGCGGCACAGGGTATGGCTACACCTTC. Translating it yields CASGTGYGYTF.

The chain has TRBV5-1 and TRBJ1-1; D is undetermined. Germline values: CDR1 SGHRS, CDR2 YFSETQ. CDR3 length: 14 amino acids. Between the trimmed V and J ends, which lost 2 bases and 3 bases, there was a span of 11 bases. CDR3: CASSLESMDTEAFF. Written as DNA, the CDR3 is TGCGCCAGCAGCTTAGAGTCGATGGACACTGAAGCTTTCTTT.

This clone was picked up one time. V gene TRBV10-3 combines with J gene TRBJ2-7; D is possibly TRBD1 (6 bases). The germline V gene encodes CDR1 ENHRY and CDR2 SYGVKD. Trimming removed 7 bases at V and 5 bases at J, with 15 bases between. The CDR3 consists of 13 residues. The CDR3 nucleotides are TGTGCCATCACCAGACCAGGGGCTAACGAGCAGTACTTC. Encoded protein: CAITRPGANEQYF.

This rearrangement joins TRBV6-6 to TRBJ2-5, with 10 positions matching TRBD2. Germline V CDR1 and CDR2: MNHNY, SVGAGI (reference sequence). This CDR3 comprises 12 residues. J lost 3 bases, V lost 8 bases, and 0 bases had no gene match. The CDR3 here is CASGLAEETQYF. In nucleotides, the CDR3 is TGTGCCAGCGGACTAGCGGAAGAGACCCAGTACTTC.

This chain joins TRBV27 and TRBJ2-1; TRBD2 aligns across 14 bases. Trimming cost V 5 bases and J 6 bases; bases outside gene matches: 6. The CDR3 runs to 16 residues. The germline CDR1 and CDR2 sequences are MNHEY and SMNVEV (reference sequence). CDR3 DNA sequence: TGTGCCAGCAGTCCGCCGGGACTAGCGGGAGTCAATGAGCAGTTCTTC. Protein: CASSPPGLAGVNEQFF.

The chain links TRBV28 to TRBJ2-7; 10 bases map to TRBD1. The CDR3 covers 15 residues. V lost 5 bases, J lost 7 bases, and 11 bases stayed unmatched. CDR1 MDHEN and CDR2 SYDVKM come from the germline V gene. The CDR3 loop is CASSTTGGSRREQYF. CDR3 sequence (DNA): TGTGCCAGCAGTACGACAGGGGGCAGCAGAAGAGAGCAGTACTTC.

The chain employs TRBV27 and TRBJ1-2; 9 positions match TRBD1. The CDR3 is 16 residues long. Germline assignment: CDR1 MNHEY and CDR2 SMNVEV (reference sequence). V lost 5 bases to trimming and J lost 7 bases; unmatched junction nucleotides: 14. The CDR3 DNA sequence: TGTGCCAGCAGTCCGAGGGTAAACAGGGGGCCAATTGGCTACACCTTC. Translating gives CASSPRVNRGPIGYTF.

This rearrangement joins TRBV11-2 to TRBJ2-2; D not certain. The V and J ends lost 1 base and 8 bases respectively, with 20 bases between them. Germline-derived CDR1 and CDR2 are SGHAT and FQNNGV. The CDR3 consists of 17 residues. In DNA, the CDR3 is TGTGCCAGCAGCTTAGGAAGGCGGTCAGAGTCATTGGGGGAGCTGTTTTTT. Translation gives CASSLGRRSESLGELFF.

This rearrangement joins TRBV6-4 to TRBJ2-3, with D perhaps matching TRBD2 (6 bases). This CDR3 spans 13 amino acids. Per the germline V gene, CDR1 is MRHNA and CDR2 is SNTAGT. Trimming cost V 4 bases and J 1 base, with 6 bases left between them. The CDR3 bases are TGTGCCAGCAGTGCTAGCGGCACAGATACGCAGTATTTT. It encodes CASSASGTDTQYF.

The V gene is TRBV7-8, the J gene TRBJ2-2, with unresolved D. V lost 3 bases to trimming and J lost 9 bases, with 11 bases between them. This CDR3 contains 13 residues. In germline, CDR1 is SGHVS, CDR2 FQNEAQ. CDR3 region: CASSLPTRWELFF. The DNA of the CDR3 is TGTGCCAGCAGCTTGCCCACTCGGTGGGAGCTGTTTTTT.

The chain recombines TRBV2 with TRBJ2-1, with 10 bases identical to TRBD1. V lost 4 bases to trimming and J lost 10 bases; unmatched junction nucleotides: 13. CDR3 length: 16 amino acids. The V gene's germline CDR1 is SNHLY and CDR2 FYNNEI. This CDR3 is CASSGMGQGLGEEQFF. DNA for the CDR3: TGTGCCAGCAGTGGAATGGGACAGGGGCTCGGGGAGGAGCAGTTCTTC.

This chain joins TRBV28 and TRBJ2-7; the match to TRBD1 covers 9 bases. This CDR3 region has 16 residues. V trimming: 7 bases; J trimming: 0 bases; junction bases outside the gene matches: 10. The germline CDR1 and CDR2 sequences are MDHEN and SYDVKM. The CDR3 is CASTPWGQGRSYEQYF. The CDR3 coding sequence is TGTGCCAGCACTCCCTGGGGACAGGGTCGCTCCTACGAGCAGTACTTC.

This chain connects TRBV28 to TRBJ1-5; D is unresolved. Trimming cost V 0 bases and J 1 base, with 16 bases left between them. From germline, CDR1 is MDHEN and CDR2 SYDVKM. The CDR3 totals 18 residues. The CDR3 region has the DNA TGTGCCAGCAGTTTATGGCCCATTGGGCAACCCAGCAATCAGCCCCAGCATTTT. It encodes CASSLWPIGQPSNQPQHF.

The chain carries TRBV6-5 and TRBJ2-1, with 7 bases that match TRBD2. The CDR3 loop spans 15 amino acids. Germline V lookup: CDR1 MNHEY, CDR2 SVGAGI. V gave up 2 bases and J gave up 4 bases; unmatched junction bases: 5. The chain's CDR3 is CASSYGGGAYNEQFF. Written as DNA, the CDR3 is TGTGCCAGCAGTTACGGCGGGGGAGCATACAATGAGCAGTTCTTC.

This clone was found a few times. The chain combines TRBV4-1 with TRBJ1-2; 8 bases line up with TRBD1. CDR3 size: 14 residues. V lost 0 bases to trimming and J lost 13 bases; unmatched junction nucleotides: 10. Looked up from germline, CDR1 is MGHRA and CDR2 is YSYEKL. As DNA, the CDR3 is TGCGCCAGCAGCCAAGAGACTGCCGTAACAGGGGGCACCTTC. Translating gives CASSQETAVTGGTF.